The next 10 T cell receptor beta chains were all read from a single sample in a study of shared clonotypes between healthy human individuals. CD45RO negativity and positive selection for CCR7 defined naive CD8 cells, a population that excluded terminally differentiated effector memory CD45RA+ cells. Only in-frame clones appear in the TCRdb table, and some are missing; sequencing was by immunoSEQ multiplex PCR. The table has about 2 million clones, about 95% seen once. Sample: naive CD8+ T cells sorted from blood. The receptors derive from a man younger than 35 in good health.

V gene TRBV4-3 combines with J gene TRBJ2-1; 7 bases match TRBD1. In germline, CDR1 is LGHNA, CDR2 YSLEER. The CDR3 totals 15 residues. The J segment lost 8 bases and the V segment lost 2 bases, leaving 9 bases of the junction unmatched. The CDR3 nucleotides read TGCGCCAGCAGCCAACGCGTACAGGGGTGGGATGAGCAGTTCTTC. Its translation: CASSQRVQGWDEQFF.

This chain connects TRBV7-9 to TRBJ2-7; tentatively, D is TRBD2 (7 bases). With 6 bases removed from V and 1 base from J, the gap between germline ends came to 16 bases. This CDR3 comprises 15 residues. Looked up from germline, CDR1 is SEHNR and CDR2 is FQNEAQ (reference sequence). This CDR3 is CASSLPGEGSYEQYF. CDR3 sequence (DNA): TGTGCCAGCAGTCTACCAGGGGAGGGATCCTACGAGCAGTACTTC.

The chain combines TRBV4-3 with TRBJ2-7; perhaps TRBD1 as D (5 bases). CDR3 length: 15 residues. The germline gives CDR1 LGHNA, CDR2 YSLEER. V dropped 0 bases and J dropped 4 bases, with 13 bases sitting between them. The CDR3 region has the DNA TGCGCCAGCAGCCAAGATCAGGGTCCTCTTTACGAGCAGTACTTC. Its protein product is CASSQDQGPLYEQYF.

This chain links TRBV7-9 with TRBJ2-5; D is possibly TRBD1 (6 bases). From germline, CDR1 is SEHNR and CDR2 FQNEAQ (reference sequence). The CDR3 contains 15 residues. Trimming shortened V by 0 bases and J by 2 bases, and 10 bases separated the two germline ends. This CDR3 is CASSLAPQGQETQYF. As DNA, the CDR3 is TGTGCCAGCAGCTTAGCACCCCAGGGGCAAGAGACCCAGTACTTC.

The chain uses TRBV6-5 and TRBJ2-7; no definite D call. Germline CDR1 MNHEY, CDR2 SVGAGI. This CDR3 has 15 residues. Trimming took off 6 bases at V and 2 bases at J, with 17 bases between the two ends. The CDR3 DNA reads as TGTGCCAGCAGCCCATTCCTCGGGCCTACCTACGAGCAGTACTTC. This sequence encodes CASSPFLGPTYEQYF.

The rearrangement links TRBV30 to TRBJ2-6, with a possible D match to TRBD1 (6 bases). Germline V lookup: CDR1 GTSNPN, CDR2 SVGIG (reference sequence). Trimming pared 3 bases from V and 0 bases from J, leaving 9 bases between. This CDR3 has 15 amino acids. This chain's CDR3 is CAWSEQGSGANVLTF. CDR3 nucleotides: TGTGCCTGGAGCGAACAGGGCTCTGGGGCCAACGTCCTGACTTTC. Combining the CDR3 with reference TRBV30 and TRBJ2-6 gives the whole variable domain SQTIHQWPATLVQPVGSPLSLECTVEGTSNPNLYWYRQAAGRGLQLLFYSVGIGQISSEVPQNLSASRPQDRQFILSSKKLLLSDSGFYLCAWSEQGSGANVLTFGAGSRLTVL.

The V gene is TRBV6-1, the J gene TRBJ2-7, with D perhaps being TRBD1 or TRBD2 (5 bases each). V lost 2 bases to trimming and J lost 2 bases, with 13 bases between them. CDR3 length equals 15 residues. The germline V gene encodes CDR1 MNHNS and CDR2 SASEGT. DNA for the CDR3: TGTGCCAGCAGTGAATTATGGTGGGGGACCTACGAGCAGTACTTC. It codes for CASSELWWGTYEQYF.

CDR3 DNA: TGTGCCAGCCACCGATATGGGCCTAGCGGGTTACGAGAGACCCAGTACTTC. Its protein product is CASHRYGPSGLRETQYF. This chain uses TRBV28 with TRBJ2-5, with 8 bases aligning to TRBD2. The CDR3 length is 17 residues. Trimming cost V 8 bases and J 4 bases; bases outside gene matches: 18. The germline V gene has CDR1 MDHEN and CDR2 SYDVKM.

The chain combines TRBV28 with TRBJ2-1, with a weak D call TRBD1 (5 bases). The germline CDR1 and CDR2 sequences are MDHEN and SYDVKM. The CDR3 has 12 amino acids. The V gene lost 2 bases and the J gene lost 9 bases, with 8 bases spanning the gap. The CDR3: CASSLATVEQFF. The CDR3 bases are TGTGCCAGCAGTTTAGCGACAGTTGAGCAGTTCTTC.

The chain links TRBV7-9 to TRBJ2-1, with 11 bases aligning to TRBD2. The CDR3 runs 15 residues. V shed 2 bases, J shed 7 bases, and the junction held 4 bases outside the gene matches. Per germline, CDR1 SEHNR and CDR2 FQNEAQ (reference sequence). This chain's CDR3 is CASSLWLAGGNEQFF. DNA for the CDR3: TGTGCCAGCAGCTTATGGCTAGCGGGAGGAAATGAGCAGTTCTTC.